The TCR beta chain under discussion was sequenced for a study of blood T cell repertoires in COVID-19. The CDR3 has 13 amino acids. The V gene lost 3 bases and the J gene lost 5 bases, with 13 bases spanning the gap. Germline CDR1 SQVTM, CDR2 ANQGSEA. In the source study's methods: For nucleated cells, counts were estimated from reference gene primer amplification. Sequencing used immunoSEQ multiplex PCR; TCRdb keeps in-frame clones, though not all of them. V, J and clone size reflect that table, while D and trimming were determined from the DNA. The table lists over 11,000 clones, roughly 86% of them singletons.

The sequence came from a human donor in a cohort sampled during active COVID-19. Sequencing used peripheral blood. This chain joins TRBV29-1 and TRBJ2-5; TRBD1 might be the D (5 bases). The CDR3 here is CSVDRSGRETQYF. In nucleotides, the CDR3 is TGCAGCGTTGATCGGTCAGGGCGGGAGACCCAGTACTTC.